Shown below are 16 T cell receptor beta chains from a single sample sequenced in a study of memory CD4+ T cells and cytomegalovirus serostatus. The sort gate was single viable CD3+CD4+CD8-CD45RO+ cells for memory CD4+ T cells. The data were produced by immunoSEQ multiplex PCR, yet TCRdb's version contains in-frame clones alone and is incomplete. Of approximately 52,000 clones listed, around 78% were seen once; the top ten hold 0.77%. The sample comprised memory CD4+ T cells from blood. The receptors originated from an adult in good health and CMV-seronegative.

The rearrangement joins TRBV2 to TRBJ1-2; the D gene is possibly TRBD1 (5 bases). V lost 3 bases to trimming and J lost 1 base, with 9 bases between them. CDR1 and CDR2 (germline): SNHLY, FYNNEI. The CDR3 length is 14 residues. CDR3 bases: TGTGCCAGCAGTGAGGGGACGGGTAACTATGGCTACACCTTC. Protein: CASSEGTGNYGYTF.

The rearrangement links TRBV11-1 to TRBJ2-5; D is perhaps TRBD2 (6 bases). The CDR3 extends over 15 amino acids. The V and J ends lost 5 bases and 5 bases respectively, with 18 bases between them. Germline CDR1 reads SGHAT; CDR2 reads FQDESV (reference sequence). CDR3 DNA: TGTGCCAGCAGCCCCCGGGAGACGCACGGGGAGACCCAGTACTTC. Translation: CASSPRETHGETQYF.

V gene TRBV7-9 combines with J gene TRBJ2-2; TRBD2 matches 9 bases. The CDR3 covers 15 residues. The junction had 5 bases not matched to a gene; V was cut back by 3 bases and J by 6 bases. Germline V gene lookup returns CDR1 SEHNR and CDR2 FQNEAQ (reference sequence). CDR3 region: CASSFLRGGSGELFF. The DNA for the CDR3 is TGTGCCAGCAGCTTCCTGCGGGGGGGATCCGGGGAGCTGTTTTTT.

J is TRBJ1-2 and V is TRBV19, with D perhaps matching TRBD1 (6 bases). Germline CDR1 and CDR2: LNHDA and SQIVND (reference sequence). Deletions cut 4 bases from V and 2 bases from J, with 14 bases between. The CDR3 has 15 amino acids. CDR3 DNA sequence: TGTGCCAGTAGTACCCCAGGGGAGGGGAACTATGGCTACACCTTC. The encoded protein is CASSTPGEGNYGYTF.

The chain joins TRBV19 to TRBJ1-2, with 8 bases identical to TRBD1. CDR1 is LNHDA, CDR2 SQIVND, per germline (reference sequence). The CDR3 spans 13 residues. V lost 6 bases, J lost 4 bases, and 4 bases stayed unmatched. The CDR3 loop is CASRTGESYGYTF. CDR3 coding DNA: TGTGCCAGTAGGACAGGGGAATCCTATGGCTACACCTTC.

This chain joins TRBV7-2 and TRBJ1-2; D gene unclear. The V gene's germline CDR1 is SGHTA and CDR2 FQGNSA. The V and J ends lost 5 bases and 7 bases respectively, with 20 bases between them. The CDR3 runs to 15 residues. In DNA, the CDR3 is TGTGCCAGCAGCCTACGGAGCGTGACGGCGGGTGGCTACACCTTC. This gives the protein CASSLRSVTAGGYTF.

V and J are TRBV7-8 and TRBJ1-5; a possible D gene is TRBD1 (6 bases). V lost 5 bases to trimming and J lost 7 bases, with 12 bases between them. CDR3 length equals 13 residues. CDR1 and CDR2 (germline): SGHVS, FQNEAQ. The DNA of the CDR3 is TGTGCCAGCAGCGACAGGTTAGGGCAGCCCCAGCATTTT. The encoded protein is CASSDRLGQPQHF.

By share of the sample, this clone is medium-sized. The genes are TRBV29-1 and TRBJ1-2; possible D gene TRBD1, 5 bases. From germline, CDR1 is SQVTM and CDR2 ANQGSEA. V dropped 2 bases and J dropped 7 bases, with 17 bases sitting between them. The CDR3 spans 14 residues. The CDR3 sequence: CSVELRGRALGYTF. The CDR3 bases are TGCAGCGTTGAACTGAGGGGCAGGGCCCTTGGCTACACCTTC.

The V and J genes are TRBV10-3 and TRBJ2-3; D tentatively fits TRBD1 or TRBD2 (6 bases each). V lost 6 bases and J lost 3, with 13 bases in between. This CDR3 spans 14 amino acids. From germline, CDR1 is ENHRY and CDR2 SYGVKD. CDR3 in amino acids: CAIRGGGTTDTQYF. The CDR3 DNA is TGTGCCATCAGGGGTGGGGGGACAACAGATACGCAGTATTTT.

DNA for the CDR3: TGTGCCAGCAGCCAAGGGGTTAGCGGCAGCATAAGCTCCTACGAGCAGTACTTC. Translation: CASSQGVSGSISSYEQYF. The chain joins TRBV4-2 to TRBJ2-7; tentative D call: TRBD2 (6 bases). The CDR3 runs to 18 residues. Germline values: CDR1 LGHNA, CDR2 YNFKEQ. Trimming left V 1 base short and J 0 bases short, with 19 bases between.

This chain links TRBV30 with TRBJ2-7; 11 bases line up with TRBD1. Germline V lookup: CDR1 GTSNPN, CDR2 SVGIG (reference sequence). The V gene end was trimmed by 8 bases and the J gene end by 3 bases; junction bases not matched to a gene: 3. The CDR3 contains 12 residues. This CDR3 reads CAAGTGGYEQYF. CDR3 nucleotides: TGTGCCGCGGGGACAGGGGGCTACGAGCAGTACTTC. Full variable domain (outside the CDR3, taken from reference TRBV30 and TRBJ2-7): SQTIHQWPATLVQPVGSPLSLECTVEGTSNPNLYWYRQAAGRGLQLLFYSVGIGQISSEVPQNLSASRPQDRQFILSSKKLLLSDSGFYLCAAGTGGYEQYFGPGTRLTVT.

This clone was picked up a small number of times. V and J are TRBV21-1 and TRBJ1-5; the table names TRBD1, a call not compared with the DNA. TRBV21-1 is given as a pseudogene. The CDR3 sequence is 17 residues long. CDR3 coding DNA: TGTGCCAGCAGCAAAGTGACAGGGGGTTGGCTCAATCAGCCCCAGCATTTT. Amino acid sequence: CASSKVTGGWLNQPQHF.

There are a few counts of this clone. This sequence joins TRBV12-5 and TRBJ1-1, with D hard to call. CDR3 length: 13 amino acids. In germline, CDR1 is LGHNT, CDR2 FRNRAP. Trimming took off 7 bases at V and 1 base at J, with 10 bases between the two ends. As DNA, the CDR3 is TGTGCTAGTGCCACCCACCCGAACACTGAAGCTTTCTTT. Residues: CASATHPNTEAFF.

The table lists this clone with a few counts. The rearrangement joins TRBV5-6 to TRBJ1-2; TRBD1 agrees at 8 bases. CDR1 is SGHDT, CDR2 YYEEEE, per germline. Trimming took 4 bases from V and 8 from J; bases not matched to a gene: 10. The CDR3 spans 14 residues. CDR3 residues: CASSQDRVSSGYTF. CDR3 DNA: TGTGCCAGCAGCCAGGACAGGGTCTCAAGCGGCTACACCTTC.

This rearrangement joins TRBV2 to TRBJ2-7; TRBD1 might be the D (5 bases). CDR3 length: 14 residues. Germline lookup yields CDR1 SNHLY and CDR2 FYNNEI. The V and J ends lost 4 bases and 5 bases respectively, with 15 bases between them. The CDR3 coding sequence is TGTGCCAGCAGTGTCAGCAGGGTGCGGAACGAGCAGTACTTC. Translated: CASSVSRVRNEQYF.

The rearrangement links TRBV19 to TRBJ2-7; D is unresolved. Germline V gene lookup returns CDR1 LNHDA and CDR2 SQIVND (reference sequence). Between the trimmed V and J ends, which lost 4 bases and 0 bases, there was a span of 7 bases. CDR3 length equals 13 residues. CDR3 amino acids: CASSTPLSYEQYF. The CDR3 region has the DNA TGTGCCAGTAGTACCCCTCTCTCCTACGAGCAGTACTTC.